Listed here is a single TCR beta chain. Using immunoSEQ multiplex PCR, the repertoire was profiled, and TCRdb retains in-frame clones only, with some absent. The sample holds around 260,000 clones; 83% are singletons and the top ten take 8.5% to 9.5%. The data belong to a study of blood T cell repertoires in COVID-19. Study details: PBMCs, B-cell-depleted T cells, or T cells provided the cDNA or gDNA that made up the material.

J gave up 2 bases and V 0 bases, and 6 bases lay outside the gene matches. The V gene's germline CDR1 is LNHNV and CDR2 YYDKDF (reference sequence). This CDR3 contains 17 residues. The sample comprised peripheral blood. The TCR comes from a woman in her forties or fifties who had recovered from COVID-19. The chain is built from TRBV15 and TRBJ2-5, with 10 bases lining up with TRBD2. The CDR3 sequence: CATSRERAGGRQETQYF. CDR3 DNA: TGTGCCACCAGCAGAGAAAGAGCGGGAGGGCGGCAAGAGACCCAGTACTTC.